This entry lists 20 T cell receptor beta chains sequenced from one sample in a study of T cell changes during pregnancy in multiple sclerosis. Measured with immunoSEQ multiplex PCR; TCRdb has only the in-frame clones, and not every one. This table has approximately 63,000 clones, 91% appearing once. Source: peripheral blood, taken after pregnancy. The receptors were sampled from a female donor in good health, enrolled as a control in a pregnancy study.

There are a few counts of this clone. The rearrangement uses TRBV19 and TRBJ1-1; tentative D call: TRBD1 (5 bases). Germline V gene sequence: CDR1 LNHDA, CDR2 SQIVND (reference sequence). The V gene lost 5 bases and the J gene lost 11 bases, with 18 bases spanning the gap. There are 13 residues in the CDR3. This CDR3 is CASSPRGRGDAFF. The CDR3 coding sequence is TGTGCCAGTAGTCCTCGAGGGAGGGGAGATGCTTTCTTT.

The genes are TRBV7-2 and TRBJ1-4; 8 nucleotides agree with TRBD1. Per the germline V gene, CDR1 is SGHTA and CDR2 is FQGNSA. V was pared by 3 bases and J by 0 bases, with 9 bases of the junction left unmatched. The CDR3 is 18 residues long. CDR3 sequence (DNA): TGTGCCAGCAGCTTGAACAGGGGGTTAAGCTCAACTAATGAAAAACTGTTTTTT. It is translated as CASSLNRGLSSTNEKLFF.

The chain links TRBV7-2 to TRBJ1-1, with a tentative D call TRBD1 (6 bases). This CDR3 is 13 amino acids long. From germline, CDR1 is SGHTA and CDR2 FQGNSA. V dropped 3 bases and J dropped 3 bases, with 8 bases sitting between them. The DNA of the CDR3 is TGTGCCAGCAGCTTCGGGGGGCACACTGAAGCTTTCTTT. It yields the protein CASSFGGHTEAFF.

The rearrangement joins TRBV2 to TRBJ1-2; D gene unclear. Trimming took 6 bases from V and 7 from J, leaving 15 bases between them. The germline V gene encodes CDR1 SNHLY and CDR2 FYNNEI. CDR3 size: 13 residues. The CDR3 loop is CASSRVASLGYTF. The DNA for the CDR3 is TGTGCCAGCAGCCGGGTAGCTTCCCTTGGCTACACCTTC.

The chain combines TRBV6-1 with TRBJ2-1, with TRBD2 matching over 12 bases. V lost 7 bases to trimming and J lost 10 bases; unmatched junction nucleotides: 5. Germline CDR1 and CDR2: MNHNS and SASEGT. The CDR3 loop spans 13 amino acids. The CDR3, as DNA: TGTGCCAGCAACCAAGGACTAGCGGGGGAGCAGTTCTTC. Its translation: CASNQGLAGEQFF.

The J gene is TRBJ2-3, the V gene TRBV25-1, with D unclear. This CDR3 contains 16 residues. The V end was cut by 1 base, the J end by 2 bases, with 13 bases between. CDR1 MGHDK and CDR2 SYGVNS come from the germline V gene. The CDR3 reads CASSESFNSPTDTQYF. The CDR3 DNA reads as TGTGCCAGCAGTGAATCTTTTAACAGTCCCACAGATACGCAGTATTTT.

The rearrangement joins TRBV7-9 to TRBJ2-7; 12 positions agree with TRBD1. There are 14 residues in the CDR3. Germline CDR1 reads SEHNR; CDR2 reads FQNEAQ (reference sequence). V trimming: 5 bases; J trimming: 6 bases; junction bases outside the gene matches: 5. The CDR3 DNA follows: TGTGCCAGCAGCCCGGGACAGGGGGCAGGCGAGCAGTACTTC. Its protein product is CASSPGQGAGEQYF.

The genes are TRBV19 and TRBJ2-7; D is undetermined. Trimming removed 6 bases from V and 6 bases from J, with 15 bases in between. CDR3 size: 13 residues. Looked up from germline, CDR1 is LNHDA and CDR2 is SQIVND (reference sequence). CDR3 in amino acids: CASSLDGGPEQYF. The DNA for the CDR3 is TGTGCCAGTAGCCTTGACGGCGGCCCCGAGCAGTACTTC.

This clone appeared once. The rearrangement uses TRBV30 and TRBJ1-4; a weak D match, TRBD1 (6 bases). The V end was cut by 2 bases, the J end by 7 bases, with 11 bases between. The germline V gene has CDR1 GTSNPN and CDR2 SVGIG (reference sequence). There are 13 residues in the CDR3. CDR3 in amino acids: CAWSNRAGEKLFF. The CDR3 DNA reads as TGTGCCTGGAGTAACAGGGCAGGTGAAAAACTGTTTTTT.

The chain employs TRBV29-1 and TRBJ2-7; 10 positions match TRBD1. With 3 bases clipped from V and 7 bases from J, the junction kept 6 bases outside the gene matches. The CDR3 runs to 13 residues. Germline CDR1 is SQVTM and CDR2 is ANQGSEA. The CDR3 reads CSVDGQGVREQYF. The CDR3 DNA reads TGCAGCGTTGACGGACAGGGGGTAAGGGAGCAGTACTTC.

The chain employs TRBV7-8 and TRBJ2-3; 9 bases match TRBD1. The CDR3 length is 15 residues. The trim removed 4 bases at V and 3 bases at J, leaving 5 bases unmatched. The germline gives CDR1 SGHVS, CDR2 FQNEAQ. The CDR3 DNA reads TGTGCCAGCAGCTACCGGGACAGGGTAACAGATACGCAGTATTTT. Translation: CASSYRDRVTDTQYF. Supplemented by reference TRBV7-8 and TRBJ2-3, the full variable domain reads GAGVSQSPRYKVAKRGQDVALRCDPISGHVSLFWYQQALGQGPEFLTYFQNEAQLDKSGLPSDRFFAERPEGSVSTLKIQRTQQEDSAVYLCASSYRDRVTDTQYFGPGTRLTVL.

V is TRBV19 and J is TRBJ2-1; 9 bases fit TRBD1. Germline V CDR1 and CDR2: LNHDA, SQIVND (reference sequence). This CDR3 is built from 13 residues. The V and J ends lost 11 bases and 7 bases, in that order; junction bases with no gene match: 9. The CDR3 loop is CAARDRAQNEQFF. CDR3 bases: TGTGCCGCGCGGGACAGGGCGCAAAATGAGCAGTTCTTC.

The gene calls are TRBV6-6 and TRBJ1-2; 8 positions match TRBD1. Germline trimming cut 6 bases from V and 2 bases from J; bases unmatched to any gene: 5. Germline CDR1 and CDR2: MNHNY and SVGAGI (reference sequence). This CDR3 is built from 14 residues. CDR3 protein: CASRDRTGNYGYTF. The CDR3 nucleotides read TGTGCCAGCAGAGACAGGACAGGGAACTATGGCTACACCTTC.

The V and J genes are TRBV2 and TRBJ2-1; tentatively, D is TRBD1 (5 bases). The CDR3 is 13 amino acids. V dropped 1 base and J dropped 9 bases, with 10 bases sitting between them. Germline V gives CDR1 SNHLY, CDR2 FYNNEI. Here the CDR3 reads CASSEEGVVEQFF. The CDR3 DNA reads TGTGCCAGCAGTGAAGAAGGGGTCGTTGAGCAGTTCTTC.

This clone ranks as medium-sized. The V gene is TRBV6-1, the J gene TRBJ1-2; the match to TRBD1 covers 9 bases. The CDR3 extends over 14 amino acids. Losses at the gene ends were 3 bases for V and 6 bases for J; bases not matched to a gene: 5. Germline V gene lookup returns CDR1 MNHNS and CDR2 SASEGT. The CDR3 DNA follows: TGTGCCAGCAGTGATCGTTGGACAGGGGATGGCTACACCTTC. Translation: CASSDRWTGDGYTF.

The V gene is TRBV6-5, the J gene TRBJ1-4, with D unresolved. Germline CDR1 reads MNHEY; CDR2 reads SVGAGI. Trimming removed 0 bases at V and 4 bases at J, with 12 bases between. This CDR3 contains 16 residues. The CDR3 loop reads CASSYSGPEGNEKLFF. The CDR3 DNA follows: TGTGCCAGCAGTTACTCAGGCCCAGAGGGTAATGAAAAACTGTTTTTT.

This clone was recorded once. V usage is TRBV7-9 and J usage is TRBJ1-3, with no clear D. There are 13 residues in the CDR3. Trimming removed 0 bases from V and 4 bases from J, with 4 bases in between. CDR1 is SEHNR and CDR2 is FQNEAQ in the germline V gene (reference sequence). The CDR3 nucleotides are TGTGCCAGCAGCTTAGCCATCGGAAACACCATATATTTT. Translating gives CASSLAIGNTIYF.

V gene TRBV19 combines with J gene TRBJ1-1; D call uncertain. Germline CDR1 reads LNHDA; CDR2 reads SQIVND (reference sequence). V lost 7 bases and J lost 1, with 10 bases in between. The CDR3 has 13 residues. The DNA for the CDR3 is TGTGCCAGTACACGGGGTCGGAACACTGAAGCTTTCTTT. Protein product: CASTRGRNTEAFF.

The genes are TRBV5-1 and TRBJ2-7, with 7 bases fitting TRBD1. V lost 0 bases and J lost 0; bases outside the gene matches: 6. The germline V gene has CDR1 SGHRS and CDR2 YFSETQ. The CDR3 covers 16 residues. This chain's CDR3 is CASSLEGGQTSYEQYF. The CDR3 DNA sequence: TGCGCCAGCAGCTTGGAAGGGGGACAGACCTCCTACGAGCAGTACTTC.

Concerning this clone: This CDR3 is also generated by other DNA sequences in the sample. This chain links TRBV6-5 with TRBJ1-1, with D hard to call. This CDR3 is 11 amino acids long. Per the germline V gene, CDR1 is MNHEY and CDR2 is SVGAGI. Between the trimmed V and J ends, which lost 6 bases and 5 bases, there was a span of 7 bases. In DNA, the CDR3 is TGTGCCAGCAGGGGAGGGACTGAAGCTTTCTTT. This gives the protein CASRGGTEAFF.